This T cell receptor (beta chain) was sequenced in a study of T cell repertoires in cytomegalovirus infection. TCRdb analysed the reads with MiXCR anew, one entry per CDR3 protein. This table has some 560,000 distinct CDR3 sequences, about 39% appearing once. This clonotype was observed a few times. Antigen unknown. The CDR3 sequence is 14 residues long. Germline assignment: CDR1 SGHVS and CDR2 FNYEAQ. V dropped 6 bases and J dropped 7; count of bases not matched to a gene: 5. The receptor was derived from a human donor in good health (CMV status not recorded). Some clones in this sample may be carry-over from other donors' samples. The source material was cultured PBMCs, sampled from culture after CMV antigen stimulation. The rearrangement joins TRBV7-6 to TRBJ1-4, with 10 bases identical to TRBD1. The CDR3 sequence: CASSQRDRGEKLFF. The CDR3, as DNA: TGTGCCAGCAGTCAACGGGACAGGGGTGAAAAACTGTTTTTT.